This TCR beta chain appears in the sequencing data of a study of tumor-infiltrating lymphocytes in primary liver carcinoma. Germline-derived CDR1 and CDR2 are SGHRS and YFSETQ. The CDR3 runs 15 residues. This clonotype appeared a few times. The germline gene is not matched at one end of the junction; a read error may be the cause. cDNA specific to TCR beta was made from about 550 ng of total RNA, with a constant-region primer employed for priming. Construction of TCR beta libraries relied on three successive nested multiplex PCR rounds employing slightly modified ARM-PCR. PCR rounds one and two used TRBV1-TRBV30 forward primers with a C-beta reverse primer for roughly 10 cycles each. TCRdb ran MiXCR on the multiplex PCR reads and lists one entry per CDR3 protein. The sample includes approximately 45,000 distinct CDR3 sequences, 73% seen only once; the top ten take 19%. Scientists recovered RNA and DNA together from approximately 20-30 mg of unsorted bulk tissue.

This TCR derives from a middle-aged man with primary liver carcinoma and hepatitis B virus infection. This chain joins TRBV5-1 and TRBJ1-1, with no clear D. The sample was liver tumor tissue from sampling region 2. Specified subset: tumor region T2, inferior pole. The CDR3: CAGSEGSRGNTEAFF. For the CDR3, the DNA is TGCGCCGGCAGCGAGGGATCACGGGGGAACACTGAAGCTTTCTTT.